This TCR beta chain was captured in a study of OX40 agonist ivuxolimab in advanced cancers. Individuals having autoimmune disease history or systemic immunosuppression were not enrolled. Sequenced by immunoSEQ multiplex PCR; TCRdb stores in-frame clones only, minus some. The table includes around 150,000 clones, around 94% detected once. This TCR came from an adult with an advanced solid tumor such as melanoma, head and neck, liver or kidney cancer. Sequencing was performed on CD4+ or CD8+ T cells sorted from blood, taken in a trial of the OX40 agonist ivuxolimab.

The CDR3 DNA reads as TGCGCCAGCAGCCAAGTTGGAGACTCCTACAATGAGCAGTTCTTC. Translating it yields CASSQVGDSYNEQFF. J is TRBJ2-1 and V is TRBV4-3, with D unresolved. V was cut by 1 base and J by 0 bases, with 7 bases left in between. The CDR3 loop spans 15 amino acids. Germline CDR1 and CDR2: LGHNA and YSLEER.